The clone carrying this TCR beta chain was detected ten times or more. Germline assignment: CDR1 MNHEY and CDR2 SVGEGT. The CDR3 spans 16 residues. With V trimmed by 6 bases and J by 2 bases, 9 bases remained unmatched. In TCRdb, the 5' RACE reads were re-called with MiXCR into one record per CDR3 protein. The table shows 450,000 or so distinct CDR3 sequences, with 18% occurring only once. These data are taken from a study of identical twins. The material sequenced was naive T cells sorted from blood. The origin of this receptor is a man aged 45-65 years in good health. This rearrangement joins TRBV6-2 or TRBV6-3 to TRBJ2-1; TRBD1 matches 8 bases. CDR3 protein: CASSPDSRGPYNEQFF. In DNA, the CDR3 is TGTGCCAGCAGCCCAGACAGCAGGGGGCCCTACAATGAGCAGTTCTTC.